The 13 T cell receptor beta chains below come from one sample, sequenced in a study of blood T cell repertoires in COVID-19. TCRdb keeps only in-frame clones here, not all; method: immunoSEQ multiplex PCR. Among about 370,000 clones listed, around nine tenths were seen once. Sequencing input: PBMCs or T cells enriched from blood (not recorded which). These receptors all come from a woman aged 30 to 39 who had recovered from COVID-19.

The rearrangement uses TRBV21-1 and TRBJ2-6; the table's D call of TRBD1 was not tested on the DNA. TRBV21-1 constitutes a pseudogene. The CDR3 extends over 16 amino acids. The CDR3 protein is CASTTQGPRQANVLTF. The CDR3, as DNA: TGTGCCAGCACCACACAGGGGCCTAGGCAGGCCAACGTCCTGACTTTC.

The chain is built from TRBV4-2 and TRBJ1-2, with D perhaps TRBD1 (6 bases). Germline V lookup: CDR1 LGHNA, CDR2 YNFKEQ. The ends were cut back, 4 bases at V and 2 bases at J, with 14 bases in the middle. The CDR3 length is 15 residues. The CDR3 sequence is CASSPQGGLNYGYTF. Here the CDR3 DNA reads TGTGCCAGCAGCCCGCAAGGGGGATTGAACTATGGCTACACCTTC.

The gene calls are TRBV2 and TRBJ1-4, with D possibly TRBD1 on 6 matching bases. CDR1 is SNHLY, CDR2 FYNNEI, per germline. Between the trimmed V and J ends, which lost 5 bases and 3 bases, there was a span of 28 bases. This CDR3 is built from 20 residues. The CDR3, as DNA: TGTGCCAGCAGTTCCTCCCCGACCCCACAGGGCAGGGCGTCTAATGAAAAACTGTTTTTT. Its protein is CASSSSPTPQGRASNEKLFF.

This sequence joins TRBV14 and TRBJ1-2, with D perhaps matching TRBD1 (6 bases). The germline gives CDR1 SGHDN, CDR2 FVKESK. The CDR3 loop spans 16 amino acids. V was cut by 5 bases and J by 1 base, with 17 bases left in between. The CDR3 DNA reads TGTGCCAGCAGCGATCGCTTCGGACAGAGTAACTATGGCTACACCTTC. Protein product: CASSDRFGQSNYGYTF.

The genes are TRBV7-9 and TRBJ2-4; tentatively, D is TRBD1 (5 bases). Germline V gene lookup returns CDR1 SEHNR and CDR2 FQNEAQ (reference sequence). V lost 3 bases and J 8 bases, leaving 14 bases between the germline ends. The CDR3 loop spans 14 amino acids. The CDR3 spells CASSLGRVRDIQYF. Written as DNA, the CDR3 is TGTGCCAGCAGCTTGGGCAGGGTTAGAGACATTCAGTACTTC.

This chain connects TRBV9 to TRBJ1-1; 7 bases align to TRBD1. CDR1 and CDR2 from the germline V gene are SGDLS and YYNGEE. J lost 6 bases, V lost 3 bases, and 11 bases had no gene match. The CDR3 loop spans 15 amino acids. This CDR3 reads CASSAIQGLASEAFF. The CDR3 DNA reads TGTGCCAGCAGCGCTATACAGGGGCTGGCCTCTGAAGCTTTCTTT.

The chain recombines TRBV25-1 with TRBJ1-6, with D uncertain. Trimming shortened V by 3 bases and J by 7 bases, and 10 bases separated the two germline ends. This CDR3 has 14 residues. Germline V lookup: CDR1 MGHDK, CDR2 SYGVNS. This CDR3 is CASSESQYNSPLHF. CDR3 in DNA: TGTGCCAGCAGTGAGTCACAGTACAATTCACCCCTCCACTTT. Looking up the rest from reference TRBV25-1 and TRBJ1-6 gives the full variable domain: EADIYQTPRYLVIGTGKKITLECSQTMGHDKMYWYQQDPGMELHLIHYSYGVNSTEKGDLSSESTVSRIRTEHFPLTLESARPSHTSQYLCASSESQYNSPLHFGNGTRLTVT.

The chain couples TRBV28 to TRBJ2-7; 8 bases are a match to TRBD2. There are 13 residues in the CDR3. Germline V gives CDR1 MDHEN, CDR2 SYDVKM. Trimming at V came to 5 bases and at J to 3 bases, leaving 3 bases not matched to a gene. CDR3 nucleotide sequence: TGTGCCAGCAGTGGCGGGGGGATCTACGAGCAGTACTTC. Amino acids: CASSGGGIYEQYF.

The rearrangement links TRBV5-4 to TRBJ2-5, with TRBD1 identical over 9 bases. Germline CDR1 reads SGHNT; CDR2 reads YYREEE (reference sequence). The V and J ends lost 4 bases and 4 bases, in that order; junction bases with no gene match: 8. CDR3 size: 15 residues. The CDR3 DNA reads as TGTGCCAGCAGCCGCGGACAGGGGACCAGAGAGACCCAGTACTTC. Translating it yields CASSRGQGTRETQYF. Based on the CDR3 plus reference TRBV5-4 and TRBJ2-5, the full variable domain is ETGVTQSPTHLIKTRGQQVTLRCSSQSGHNTVSWYQQALGQGPQFIFQYYREEENGRGNFPPRFSGLQFPNYSSELNVNALELDDSALYLCASSRGQGTRETQYFGPGTRLLVL.

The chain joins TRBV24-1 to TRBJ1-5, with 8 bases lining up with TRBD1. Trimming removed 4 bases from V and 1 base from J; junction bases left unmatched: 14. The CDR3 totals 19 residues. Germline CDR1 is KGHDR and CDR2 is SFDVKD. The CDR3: CATSDAGQGSIRSNQPQHF. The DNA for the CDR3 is TGTGCCACCAGTGACGCAGGACAGGGAAGTATTAGGAGCAATCAGCCCCAGCATTTT.

CDR3 nucleotides: TGTGCCAGCAGTGAGCTAGGCAACTCACCCCTCCACTTT. It encodes CASSELGNSPLHF. This chain connects TRBV25-1 to TRBJ1-6, with D unresolved. The CDR3 covers 13 residues. The germline V gene encodes CDR1 MGHDK and CDR2 SYGVNS. The germline V and J ends were trimmed by 3 bases and 10 bases, with 10 bases remaining between them.

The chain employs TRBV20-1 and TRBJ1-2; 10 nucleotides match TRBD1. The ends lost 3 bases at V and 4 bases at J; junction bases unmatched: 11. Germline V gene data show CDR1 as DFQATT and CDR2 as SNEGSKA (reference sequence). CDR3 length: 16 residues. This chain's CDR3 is CSASWATGGMVYGYTF. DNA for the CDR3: TGCAGTGCTAGTTGGGCGACAGGGGGCATGGTCTATGGCTACACCTTC.

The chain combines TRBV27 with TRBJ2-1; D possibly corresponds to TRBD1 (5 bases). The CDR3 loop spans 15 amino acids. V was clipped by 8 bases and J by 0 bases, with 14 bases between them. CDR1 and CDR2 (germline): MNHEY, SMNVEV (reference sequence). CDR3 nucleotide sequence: TGTGCCAGCGGCCCCAGGGTGGTCTCCTACAATGAGCAGTTCTTC. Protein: CASGPRVVSYNEQFF.